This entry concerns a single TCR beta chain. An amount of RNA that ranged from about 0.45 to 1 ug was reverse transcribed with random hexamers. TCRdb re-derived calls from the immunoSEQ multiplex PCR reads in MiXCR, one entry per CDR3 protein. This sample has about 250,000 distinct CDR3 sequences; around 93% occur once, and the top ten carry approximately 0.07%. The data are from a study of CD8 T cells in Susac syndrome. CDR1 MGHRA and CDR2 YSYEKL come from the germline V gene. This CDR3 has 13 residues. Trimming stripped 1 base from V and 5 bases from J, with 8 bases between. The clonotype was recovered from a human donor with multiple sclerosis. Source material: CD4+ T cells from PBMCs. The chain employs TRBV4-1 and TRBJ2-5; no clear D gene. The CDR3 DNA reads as TGCGCCAGCAGCCAAGTCTTCGGGGAGACCCAGTACTTC. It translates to CASSQVFGETQYF.